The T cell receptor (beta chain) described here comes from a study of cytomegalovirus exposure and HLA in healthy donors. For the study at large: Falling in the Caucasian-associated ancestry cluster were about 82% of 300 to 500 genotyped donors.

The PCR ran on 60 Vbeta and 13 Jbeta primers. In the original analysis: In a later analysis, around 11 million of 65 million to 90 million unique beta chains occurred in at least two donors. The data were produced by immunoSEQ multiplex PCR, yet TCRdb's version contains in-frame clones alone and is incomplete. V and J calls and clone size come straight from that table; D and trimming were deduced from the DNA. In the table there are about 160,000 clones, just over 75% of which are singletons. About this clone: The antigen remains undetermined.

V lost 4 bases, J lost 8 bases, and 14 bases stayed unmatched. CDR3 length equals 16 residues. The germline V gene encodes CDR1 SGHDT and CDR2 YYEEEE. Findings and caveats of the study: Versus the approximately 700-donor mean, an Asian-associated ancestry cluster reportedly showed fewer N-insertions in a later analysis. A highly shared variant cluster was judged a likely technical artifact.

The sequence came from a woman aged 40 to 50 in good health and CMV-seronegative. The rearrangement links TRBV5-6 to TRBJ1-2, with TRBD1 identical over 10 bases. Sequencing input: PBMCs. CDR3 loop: CASSHSVTGGAGGYTF. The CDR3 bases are TGTGCCAGCAGCCATTCAGTGACAGGGGGCGCGGGAGGCTACACCTTC.